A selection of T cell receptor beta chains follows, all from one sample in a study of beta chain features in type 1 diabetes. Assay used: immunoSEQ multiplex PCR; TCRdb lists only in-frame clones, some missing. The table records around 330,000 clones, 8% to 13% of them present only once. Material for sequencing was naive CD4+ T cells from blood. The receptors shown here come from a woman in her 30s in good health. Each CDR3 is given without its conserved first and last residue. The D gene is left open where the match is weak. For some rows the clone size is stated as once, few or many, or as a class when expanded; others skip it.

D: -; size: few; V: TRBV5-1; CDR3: ASSLDSQETQY
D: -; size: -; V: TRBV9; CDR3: ASGPIAGEQY
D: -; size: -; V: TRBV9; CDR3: ASSVEGVKETQY
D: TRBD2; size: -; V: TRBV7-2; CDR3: ASSLWGSGRYAYNEQF
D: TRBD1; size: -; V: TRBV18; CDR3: ASSQDRVRNIQY
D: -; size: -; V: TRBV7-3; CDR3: ASSSKSGANVLT
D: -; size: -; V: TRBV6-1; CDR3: ASSDWRLGSYNEQF
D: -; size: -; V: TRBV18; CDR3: ASSPFKRTYEQY
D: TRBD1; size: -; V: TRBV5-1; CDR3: ASSFGTGSRSTDTQY
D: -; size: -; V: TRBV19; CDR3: ASSQTDNQPQH
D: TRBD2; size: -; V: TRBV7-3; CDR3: ASSSTAGNNEQF
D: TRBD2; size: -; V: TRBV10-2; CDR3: ASRQREMDTGELF
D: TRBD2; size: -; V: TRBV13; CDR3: ASSLGLAGDYNEQF
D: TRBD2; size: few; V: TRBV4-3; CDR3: ASSQEGAGLAGYQETQY
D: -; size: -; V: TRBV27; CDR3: ASSPLRTVPNQPQH
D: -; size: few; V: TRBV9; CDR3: ASSVVVNTEAF
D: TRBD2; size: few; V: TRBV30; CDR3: AWSVRLAGRFDTQY
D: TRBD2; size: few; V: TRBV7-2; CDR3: ASSYGASGSTDTQY
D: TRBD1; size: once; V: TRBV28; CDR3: ASSPGDRGNNQPQH
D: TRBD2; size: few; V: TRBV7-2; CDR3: ASSLGAGLAGEQF
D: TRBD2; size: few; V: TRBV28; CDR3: ASAILAGRNEQF
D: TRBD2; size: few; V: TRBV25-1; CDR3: ASSVSGSSNEQF
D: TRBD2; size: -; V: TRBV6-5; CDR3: ASKGTSGNEQY
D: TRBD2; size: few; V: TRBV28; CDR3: ASSLSLAGSYEQY
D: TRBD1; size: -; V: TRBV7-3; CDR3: ASSYTGGAGGYT
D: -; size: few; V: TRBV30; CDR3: AWSVPISSAVHEQY
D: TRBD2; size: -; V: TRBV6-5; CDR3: ASSRTSGNYEQY
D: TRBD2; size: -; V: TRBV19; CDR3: ASSIQPAGVTQEQF
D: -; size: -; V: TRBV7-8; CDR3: ASSQRDLGILGRNEQF
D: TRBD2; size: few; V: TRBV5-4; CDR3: ASSRTSGTSSTDTQY
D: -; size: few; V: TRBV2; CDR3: ASRGDTDSYEQY
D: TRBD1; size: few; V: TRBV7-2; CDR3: ASSSQGAFTEAF
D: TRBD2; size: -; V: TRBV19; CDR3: ASSTTSGYEQY
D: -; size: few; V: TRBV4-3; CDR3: ASSQGQGSSYEQY
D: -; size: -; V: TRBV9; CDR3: ASSTRVLREQF
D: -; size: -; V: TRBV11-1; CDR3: ASSNPTRTGELF
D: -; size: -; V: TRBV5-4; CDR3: ASSLDSPNTQY
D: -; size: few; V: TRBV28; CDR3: ASSLPGVRVYGYT
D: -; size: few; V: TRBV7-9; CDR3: ATNRGGNEQF
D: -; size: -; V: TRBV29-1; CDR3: SVQTLQETQY
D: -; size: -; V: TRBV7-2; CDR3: ASSLAGLDTQY
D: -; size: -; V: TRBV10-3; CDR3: AISASPETQY
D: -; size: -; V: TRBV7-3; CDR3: ASSQRHSGANVLT
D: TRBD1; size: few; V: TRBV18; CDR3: ASSPRTGQETQY
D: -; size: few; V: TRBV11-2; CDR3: ASSPSGNTGELF
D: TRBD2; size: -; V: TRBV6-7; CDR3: ATLGLAGSYEQY
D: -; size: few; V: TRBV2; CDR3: ASSPGLDNQPQH
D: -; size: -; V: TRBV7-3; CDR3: ASSVDRVNTGELF
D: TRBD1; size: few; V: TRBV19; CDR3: ASWTGGTGELF
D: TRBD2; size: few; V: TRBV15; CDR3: ATSRGFSGRIGNEQF
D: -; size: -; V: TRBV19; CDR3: ASRLSGGNQPQH
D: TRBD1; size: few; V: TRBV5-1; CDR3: ASSYSTGTNTGELF
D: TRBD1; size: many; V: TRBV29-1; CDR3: SVPGTGDGGYT
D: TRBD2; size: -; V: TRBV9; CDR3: ASSAGLAGYTDTQY
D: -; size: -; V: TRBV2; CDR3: ASSEDRSQETQY
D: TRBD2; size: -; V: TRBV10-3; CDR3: AISTSGSGFGEQF
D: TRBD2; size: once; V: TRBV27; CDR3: ASELAGGTYNEQF
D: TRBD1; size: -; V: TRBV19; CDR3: ATGQSTNEKLF
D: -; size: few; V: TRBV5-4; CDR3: ASSFRRTTNYNEQF
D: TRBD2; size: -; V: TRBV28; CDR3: ASSATSGGYNEQF